The next 19 T cell receptor beta chains were all read from a single sample in a study of siplizumab effects on memory and regulatory T cells. Sequenced by immunoSEQ multiplex PCR; TCRdb stores in-frame clones only, minus some. This table has about 110,000 clones, about 90% appearing once. Sequencing used Tregs sorted from blood. Receptors originate from a human donor in good health.

The chain employs TRBV9 and TRBJ2-6, with 8 positions matching TRBD1. The CDR3 consists of 18 residues. Germline CDR1 SGDLS, CDR2 YYNGEE. V shed 4 bases and J 2 bases; nucleotides not matched to a gene: 11. Here the CDR3 reads CASSSQGAGSTGANVLTF. DNA for the CDR3: TGTGCCAGCAGCTCCCAGGGGGCAGGGAGCACTGGGGCCAACGTCCTGACTTTC.

The chain has TRBV28 and TRBJ1-2, with D perhaps matching TRBD1 (5 bases). The CDR3 covers 13 residues. The ends were cut back, 7 bases at V and 4 bases at J, with 13 bases in the middle. Germline CDR1 MDHEN, CDR2 SYDVKM. The CDR3 here is CASTPSGFYGYTF. In DNA, the CDR3 is TGTGCCAGCACCCCCTCAGGGTTCTATGGCTACACCTTC.

The V gene is TRBV5-6, the J gene TRBJ1-2, with a possible D match to TRBD1 (5 bases). V dropped 0 bases and J dropped 4 bases, with 13 bases sitting between them. The CDR3 has 15 residues. Germline V lookup: CDR1 SGHDT, CDR2 YYEEEE. Here the CDR3 reads CASSLVRWGSYGYTF. CDR3 bases: TGTGCCAGCAGCTTGGTTCGGTGGGGCAGCTATGGCTACACCTTC.

J is TRBJ2-1 and V is TRBV19; 11 bases are a match to TRBD2. This CDR3 region has 15 residues. CDR1 and CDR2 (germline): LNHDA, SQIVND (reference sequence). Trimming cost V 6 bases and J 2 bases; bases outside gene matches: 3. CDR3 region: CASSLSGRAYNEQFF. As DNA, the CDR3 is TGTGCCAGTAGCCTTAGCGGGAGGGCCTACAATGAGCAGTTCTTC.

This clone was recorded once. V is TRBV27 and J is TRBJ1-2; tentative D call: TRBD1 (6 bases). The CDR3 consists of 14 residues. Trimming took off 1 base at V and 4 bases at J, with 10 bases between the two ends. The germline CDR1 and CDR2 sequences are MNHEY and SMNVEV (reference sequence). The CDR3 sequence is CASSLYTGFYGYTF. The CDR3 coding sequence is TGTGCCAGCAGTTTATACACAGGGTTCTATGGCTACACCTTC.

The chain combines TRBV14 with TRBJ1-1; possibly TRBD1 for D (5 bases). Germline lookup yields CDR1 SGHDN and CDR2 FVKESK. The CDR3 totals 14 residues. Trimming left V 1 base short and J 5 bases short, with 11 bases between. The CDR3 region is CASSQVRAQTEAFF. The CDR3 DNA follows: TGTGCCAGCAGCCAAGTCAGGGCCCAGACTGAAGCTTTCTTT.

This rearrangement joins TRBV18 to TRBJ1-1; possibly TRBD1 for D (6 bases). The germline V gene encodes CDR1 KGHSH and CDR2 LQKENI. This CDR3 contains 16 residues. V was shortened by 1 base and J by 7 bases, with 19 bases between the two germline ends. The CDR3 DNA sequence: TGTGCCAGCTCACCACAGGACAGCTTTAGTCTCGGTGAAGCTTTCTTT. Amino acid sequence: CASSPQDSFSLGEAFF.

This clone appeared once. This sequence joins TRBV6-5 and TRBJ1-2, with 7 bases aligning to TRBD1. The length of the CDR3 is 14 residues. CDR1 and CDR2 from the germline V gene are MNHEY and SVGAGI. Losses at the gene ends were 2 bases for V and 5 bases for J; bases not matched to a gene: 5. The CDR3 DNA reads TGTGCCAGCAGTTACGCGGACAGGCTTTATGGCTACACCTTC. The encoded protein is CASSYADRLYGYTF.

V gene TRBV9 combines with J gene TRBJ2-1; 12 bases align to TRBD2. V was clipped by 4 bases and J by 9 bases; unmatched bases: 11. The germline gives CDR1 SGDLS, CDR2 YYNGEE. CDR3 size: 16 residues. Here the CDR3 DNA reads TGTGCCAGCAGCCCCCGACTAGCGGGAGAGTTCAGTGAGCAGTTCTTC. Translating gives CASSPRLAGEFSEQFF. Looking up the rest from reference TRBV9 and TRBJ2-1 gives the full variable domain: DSGVTQTPKHLITATGQRVTLRCSPRSGDLSVYWYQQSLDQGLQFLIQYYNGEERAKGNILERFSAQQFPDLHSELNLSSLELGDSALYFCASSPRLAGEFSEQFFGPGTRLTVL.

V is TRBV18 and J is TRBJ2-7; perhaps TRBD1 as D (6 bases). From germline, CDR1 is KGHSH and CDR2 LQKENI. The ends were cut back, 3 bases at V and 1 base at J, with 13 bases in the middle. CDR3 length: 15 residues. The chain's CDR3 is CASSPDRRLSYEQYF. Here the CDR3 DNA reads TGTGCCAGCTCACCCGACAGGAGACTGTCCTACGAGCAGTACTTC.

This rearrangement joins TRBV9 to TRBJ2-3; 12 nucleotides agree with TRBD2. V was clipped by 3 bases and J by 2 bases; unmatched bases: 4. Germline V gene lookup returns CDR1 SGDLS and CDR2 YYNGEE. The CDR3 runs 16 residues. DNA of the CDR3: TGTGCCAGCAGCGAAGGACTAGCGGGGAACACAGATACGCAGTATTTT. Translated: CASSEGLAGNTDTQYF.

V usage is TRBV7-9 and J usage is TRBJ2-1; D remains unclear. This CDR3 has 12 amino acids. V was trimmed by 3 bases and J by 5 bases, leaving 5 bases between them. Germline V CDR1 and CDR2: SEHNR, FQNEAQ (reference sequence). The CDR3 DNA sequence: TGTGCCAGCAGCTTGGGCAACAATGAGCAGTTCTTC. It codes for CASSLGNNEQFF.

The chain uses TRBV5-4 and TRBJ1-1, with unresolved D. V shed 2 bases and J shed 1 base, with 6 bases lying between them. The CDR3 totals 13 residues. CDR1 is SGHNT and CDR2 is YYREEE in the germline V gene (reference sequence). CDR3 in amino acids: CASSFDPNTEAFF. The CDR3 bases are TGTGCCAGCAGCTTCGACCCGAACACTGAAGCTTTCTTT.

The rearrangement links TRBV7-2 to TRBJ2-3; 9 nucleotides agree with TRBD2. Germline trimming cut 1 base from V and 5 bases from J; bases unmatched to any gene: 7. The CDR3 spans 16 residues. Germline V gene data show CDR1 as SGHTA and CDR2 as FQGNSA. The CDR3 nucleotides read TGTGCCAGCAGCTTAGGACTAGCGGCTGGAGGAGATACGCAGTATTTT. Translation gives CASSLGLAAGGDTQYF.

V is TRBV5-1 and J is TRBJ2-2, with 9 bases aligning to TRBD1. CDR3 length equals 19 residues. V lost 4 bases and J lost 1; bases outside the gene matches: 14. Germline CDR1 is SGHRS and CDR2 is YFSETQ. The DNA for the CDR3 is TGCGCCAGCAGCGCTACCGGGACAGGGAGACCTCGGAACACCGGGGAGCTGTTTTTT. Protein sequence: CASSATGTGRPRNTGELFF.

The J gene is TRBJ2-6, the V gene TRBV7-2; unclear D gene. Looked up from germline, CDR1 is SGHTA and CDR2 is FQGNSA. The CDR3 is 17 residues long. V shed 2 bases and J shed 4 bases, with 15 bases lying between them. As DNA, the CDR3 is TGTGCCAGCAGCTTAAATGGGGTTATCCCCGGGGCCAACGTCCTGACTTTC. Translating it yields CASSLNGVIPGANVLTF.

The J gene is TRBJ2-7, the V gene TRBV21-1; no DNA check was done on the table's D call, TRBD2. TRBV21-1 is reported as a pseudogene. This CDR3 is built from 15 residues. CDR3 amino acids: CASSKGREGPHEQYF. In DNA, the CDR3 is TGTGCCAGCAGCAAAGGGCGGGAGGGCCCTCACGAGCAGTACTTC.

About this clone: At one end, the junction sequence differs from germline, possibly due to a read error. The gene calls are TRBV5-4 and TRBJ2-4; 10 bases align to TRBD2. Germline assignment: CDR1 SGHNT and CDR2 YYREEE (reference sequence). CDR3 length: 12 amino acids. CDR3 region: CASSRSSGGRDF. As DNA, the CDR3 is TGTGCCAGCAGCCGAAGTAGCGGGGGGAGAGACTTC. The variable domain in full, with the rest retrieved from reference TRBV5-4 and TRBJ2-4, is ETGVTQSPTHLIKTRGQQVTLRCSSQSGHNTVSWYQQALGQGPQFIFQYYREEENGRGNFPPRFSGLQFPNYSSELNVNALELDDSALYLCASSRSSGGRDFGAGTRLSVL.

The chain couples TRBV6-1 to TRBJ1-3; D call uncertain. CDR3 size: 15 residues. The germline V gene encodes CDR1 MNHNS and CDR2 SASEGT. V was trimmed by 2 bases and J by 0 bases, leaving 8 bases between them. The CDR3 DNA reads TGTGCCAGCAGTGAACAGGTTTCCTCTGGAAACACCATATATTTT. This gives the protein CASSEQVSSGNTIYF.